This T cell receptor (beta chain) was recovered during a study of shared clonotypes between healthy human individuals. V lost 8 bases to trimming and J lost 4 bases, with 11 bases between them. Germline V gene sequence: CDR1 LNHDA, CDR2 SQIVND (reference sequence). The CDR3 is made up of 12 amino acids. TCRdb's copy holds only in-frame clones and misses some; the assay was immunoSEQ multiplex PCR. This table holds roughly 2.5 million clones, just over 90% found once. The sample was naive CD4+ T cells sorted from blood. The subset here: CD45RA+ positively selected. The J gene is TRBJ1-2, the V gene TRBV19; D is undetermined. This TCR was sampled from a man aged 18 to 35 in good health. The CDR3 DNA follows: TGTGCCAGTGGTGGGTTCGGCTATGGCTACACCTTC. Amino acid sequence: CASGGFGYGYTF. Full variable domain (remainder filled in from reference TRBV19 and TRBJ1-2): DGGITQSPKYLFRKEGQNVTLSCEQNLNHDAMYWYRQDPGQGLRLIYYSQIVNDFQKGDIAEGYSVSREKKESFPLTVTSAQKNPTAFYLCASGGFGYGYTFGSGTRLTVV.